These 13 T cell receptor beta chains were all obtained from the same sample, sequenced in a study of T cell changes during pregnancy in multiple sclerosis. Here immunoSEQ multiplex PCR was the method, and the copy in TCRdb shows in-frame clones only, minus some. Here the sample spans roughly 60,000 clones, roughly 91% being singletons. The source material was peripheral blood, sampled before pregnancy. These receptors originate from a female donor with multiple sclerosis, enrolled in a pregnancy study.

The chain employs TRBV10-3 and TRBJ1-3; 7 bases are shared with TRBD1. V shed 10 bases and J 6 bases; nucleotides not matched to a gene: 9. The CDR3 is 13 residues long. The germline V gene has CDR1 ENHRY and CDR2 SYGVKD. The CDR3 reads CATYRGLSNTIYF. The DNA for the CDR3 is TGTGCCACATACAGGGGACTGTCAAACACCATATATTTT.

The J gene is TRBJ2-3, the V gene TRBV6-4; D ambiguous. This CDR3 has 13 residues. The V gene's germline CDR1 is MRHNA and CDR2 SNTAGT. With 2 bases removed from V and 0 bases from J, the gap between germline ends came to 3 bases. Written as DNA, the CDR3 is TGTGCCAGCAGTGACACTAGCACAGATACGCAGTATTTT. Translation: CASSDTSTDTQYF.

The chain uses TRBV10-3 and TRBJ1-2, with TRBD1 identical over 7 bases. Looked up from germline, CDR1 is ENHRY and CDR2 is SYGVKD. The CDR3 extends over 12 amino acids. Trimming removed 8 bases from V and 2 bases from J; junction bases left unmatched: 2. The CDR3, as DNA: TGTGCCATCCGACAGGGAAACTATGGCTACACCTTC. Protein: CAIRQGNYGYTF.

The gene calls are TRBV4-3 and TRBJ2-2; 7 bases are shared with TRBD2. Germline loops: CDR1 LGHNA, CDR2 YSLEER. The CDR3 has 16 residues. V shed 0 bases, J shed 2 bases, and the junction held 3 bases outside the gene matches. CDR3 residues: CASSQDGGGNTGELFF. The CDR3 DNA sequence: TGCGCCAGCAGCCAAGATGGCGGGGGAAACACCGGGGAGCTGTTTTTT.

The chain has TRBV4-2 and TRBJ2-7, with 9 bases lining up with TRBD2. The CDR3 length is 15 residues. Germline V gene data show CDR1 as LGHNA and CDR2 as YNFKEQ. V lost 1 base to trimming and J lost 0 bases; unmatched junction nucleotides: 1. As DNA, the CDR3 is TGTGCCAGCAGCCAAGGCGGGGGGGCCTCCTACGAGCAGTACTTC. The encoded protein is CASSQGGGASYEQYF.

The V call is TRBV6-1, the J call TRBJ2-5, with D unclear. CDR3 size: 12 residues. Germline loops: CDR1 MNHNS, CDR2 SASEGT. V dropped 1 base and J dropped 4 bases, with 4 bases sitting between them. CDR3 DNA sequence: TGTGCCAGCAGTGAAGTAGCAGAGACCCAGTACTTC. It translates to CASSEVAETQYF.

J is TRBJ2-7 and V is TRBV7-9, with D possibly TRBD1 on 6 matching bases. This CDR3 has 12 amino acids. V lost 4 bases, J lost 6 bases, and 10 bases lay in between. The germline gives CDR1 SEHNR, CDR2 FQNEAQ (reference sequence). The CDR3 sequence is CASSSQGSEQYF. The CDR3 region has the DNA TGTGCCAGCAGCTCTCAGGGGAGCGAGCAGTACTTC.

V is TRBV19 and J is TRBJ1-6; tentative D call: TRBD1 (6 bases). CDR1 and CDR2 from the germline V gene are LNHDA and SQIVND (reference sequence). CDR3 length equals 13 residues. V lost 3 bases and J lost 7, with 7 bases in between. CDR3: CASSIQGNSPLHF. CDR3 coding DNA: TGTGCCAGTAGTATCCAGGGGAATTCACCCCTCCACTTT.

The chain employs TRBV7-3 and TRBJ2-7; D is uncertain. Germline CDR1 reads SGHTA; CDR2 reads FQGTGA. Trimming left V 2 bases short and J 2 bases short, with 10 bases between. There are 14 residues in the CDR3. The CDR3: CASSLYQAPYEQYF. CDR3 DNA: TGTGCCAGCAGCTTATACCAGGCACCCTACGAGCAGTACTTC. The whole variable domain, filled in from reference TRBV7-3 and TRBJ2-7, reads GAGVSQTPSNKVTEKGKYVELRCDPISGHTALYWYRQSLGQGPEFLIYFQGTGAADDSGLPNDRFFAVRPEGSVSTLKIQRTERGDSAVYLCASSLYQAPYEQYFGPGTRLTVT.

The chain is built from TRBV4-3 and TRBJ1-6; D not certain. Trimming took 3 bases from V and 8 from J, leaving 8 bases between them. Germline CDR1 reads LGHNA; CDR2 reads YSLEER. This CDR3 spans 13 amino acids. The CDR3 sequence: CASSQEGHSPLHF. In nucleotides, the CDR3 is TGCGCCAGCAGCCAGGAGGGCCATTCACCCCTCCACTTT.

The V gene is TRBV9, the J gene TRBJ1-1; tentatively, D is TRBD1 (5 bases). The CDR3 spans 14 residues. Trimming removed 0 bases at V and 4 bases at J, with 10 bases between. CDR1 and CDR2 from the germline V gene are SGDLS and YYNGEE. DNA of the CDR3: TGTGCCAGCAGCGTAGGAGGGAGGGGCACTGAAGCTTTCTTT. Translating gives CASSVGGRGTEAFF.

The V call is TRBV4-3, the J call TRBJ2-6, with a weak D call TRBD1 (5 bases). V was cut by 2 bases and J by 0 bases, with 8 bases left in between. Germline-derived CDR1 and CDR2 are LGHNA and YSLEER. CDR3 length equals 16 residues. CDR3 DNA: TGCGCCAGCAGCCAATACAGGACCTCTGGGGCCAACGTCCTGACTTTC. This gives the protein CASSQYRTSGANVLTF.

The gene calls are TRBV14 and TRBJ2-1, with 14 bases lining up with TRBD2. The V gene end was trimmed by 4 bases and the J gene end by 8 bases; junction bases not matched to a gene: 4. This CDR3 region has 15 residues. CDR1 SGHDN and CDR2 FVKESK come from the germline V gene. CDR3 nucleotide sequence: TGTGCCAGCAGCCGAGGGACTAGCGGGGGTTATGAGCAGTTCTTC. It codes for CASSRGTSGGYEQFF.